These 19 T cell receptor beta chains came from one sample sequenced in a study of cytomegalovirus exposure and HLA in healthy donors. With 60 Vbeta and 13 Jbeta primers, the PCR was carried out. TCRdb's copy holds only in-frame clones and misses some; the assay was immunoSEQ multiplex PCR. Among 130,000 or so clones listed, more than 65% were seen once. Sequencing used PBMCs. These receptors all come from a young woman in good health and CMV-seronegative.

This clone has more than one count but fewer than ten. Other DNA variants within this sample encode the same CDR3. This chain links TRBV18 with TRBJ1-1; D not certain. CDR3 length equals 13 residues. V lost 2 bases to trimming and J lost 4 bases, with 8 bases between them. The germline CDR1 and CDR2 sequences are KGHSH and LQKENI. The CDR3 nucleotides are TGTGCCAGCTCACCAAGGGCGGGCACTGAAGCTTTCTTT. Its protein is CASSPRAGTEAFF.

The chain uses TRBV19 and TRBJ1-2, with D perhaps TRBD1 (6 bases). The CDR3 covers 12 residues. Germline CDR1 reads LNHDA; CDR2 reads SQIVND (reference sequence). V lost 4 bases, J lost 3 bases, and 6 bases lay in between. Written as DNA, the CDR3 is TGTGCCAGTAGTACAGGGGACTATGGCTACACCTTC. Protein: CASSTGDYGYTF.

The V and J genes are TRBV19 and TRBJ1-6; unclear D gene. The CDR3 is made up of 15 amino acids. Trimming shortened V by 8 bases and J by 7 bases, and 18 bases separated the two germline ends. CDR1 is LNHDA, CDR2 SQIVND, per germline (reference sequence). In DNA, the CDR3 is TGTGCCAGTCGTAGTATAGATGGAGGGAATTCACCCCTCCACTTT. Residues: CASRSIDGGNSPLHF.

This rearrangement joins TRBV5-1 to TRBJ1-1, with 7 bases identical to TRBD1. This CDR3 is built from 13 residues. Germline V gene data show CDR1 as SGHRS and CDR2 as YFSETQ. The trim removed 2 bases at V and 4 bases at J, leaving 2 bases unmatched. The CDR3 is CASSLQGSTEAFF. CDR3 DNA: TGCGCCAGCAGCTTACAGGGGAGCACTGAAGCTTTCTTT.

The CDR3 DNA sequence: TGTGCCAGCAGCCAACGGACTGGACGTAGGTACACCGGGGAGCTGTTTTTT. Protein: CASSQRTGRRYTGELFF. The rearrangement joins TRBV4-2 to TRBJ2-2; D is perhaps TRBD2 (5 bases). V lost 2 bases, J lost 3 bases, and 16 bases lay in between. The germline V gene has CDR1 LGHNA and CDR2 YNFKEQ. CDR3 size: 17 residues.

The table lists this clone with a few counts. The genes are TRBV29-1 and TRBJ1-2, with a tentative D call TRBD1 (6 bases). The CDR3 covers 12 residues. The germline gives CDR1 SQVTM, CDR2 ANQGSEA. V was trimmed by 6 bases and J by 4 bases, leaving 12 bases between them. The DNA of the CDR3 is TGCAGCGTGTATGACAGGCGCTATGGCTACACCTTC. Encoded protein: CSVYDRRYGYTF.

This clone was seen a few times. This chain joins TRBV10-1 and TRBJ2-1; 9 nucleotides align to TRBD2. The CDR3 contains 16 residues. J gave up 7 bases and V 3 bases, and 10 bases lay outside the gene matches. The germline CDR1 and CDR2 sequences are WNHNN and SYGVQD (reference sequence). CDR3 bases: TGCGCCAGCAGTGATCGTCGTGGTAGCGGGAGTAATGAGCAGTTCTTC. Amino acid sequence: CASSDRRGSGSNEQFF.

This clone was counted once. The CDR3 loop is CASSLAVQQGLGEQYF. The CDR3 DNA sequence: TGTGCCAGCAGCTTAGCGGTGCAGCAGGGGCTCGGGGAGCAGTACTTC. The chain has TRBV7-8 and TRBJ2-7, with D possibly being TRBD1 (6 bases). CDR3 length: 16 residues. Trimming took off 0 bases at V and 7 bases at J, with 19 bases between the two ends. Germline assignment: CDR1 SGHVS and CDR2 FQNEAQ.

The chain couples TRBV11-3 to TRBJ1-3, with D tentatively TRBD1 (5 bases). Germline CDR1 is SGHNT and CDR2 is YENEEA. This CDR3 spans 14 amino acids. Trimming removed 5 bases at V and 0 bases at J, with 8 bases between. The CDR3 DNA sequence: TGTGCCAGCAGCATCGGGGGCTCTGGAAACACCATATATTTT. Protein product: CASSIGGSGNTIYF.

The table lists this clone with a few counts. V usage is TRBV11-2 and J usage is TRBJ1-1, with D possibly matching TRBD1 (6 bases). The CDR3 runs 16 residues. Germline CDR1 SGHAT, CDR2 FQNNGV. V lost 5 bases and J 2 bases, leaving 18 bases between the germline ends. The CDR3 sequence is CASSPNTGQQNTEAFF. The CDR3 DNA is TGTGCCAGCAGCCCCAATACCGGACAGCAAAACACTGAAGCTTTCTTT.

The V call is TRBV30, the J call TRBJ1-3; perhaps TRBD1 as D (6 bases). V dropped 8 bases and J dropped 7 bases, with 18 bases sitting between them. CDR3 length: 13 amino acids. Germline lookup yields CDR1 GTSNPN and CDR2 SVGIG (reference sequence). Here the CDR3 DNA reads TGTGCCGGAACACGGGGGGCCCCGAACACCATATATTTT. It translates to CAGTRGAPNTIYF.

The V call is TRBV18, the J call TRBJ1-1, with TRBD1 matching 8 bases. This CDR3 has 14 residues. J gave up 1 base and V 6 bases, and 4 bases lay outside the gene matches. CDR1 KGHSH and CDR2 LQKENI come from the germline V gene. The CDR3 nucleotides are TGTGCCAGCTCTCGTGGGACAGGGAACACTGAAGCTTTCTTT. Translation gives CASSRGTGNTEAFF.

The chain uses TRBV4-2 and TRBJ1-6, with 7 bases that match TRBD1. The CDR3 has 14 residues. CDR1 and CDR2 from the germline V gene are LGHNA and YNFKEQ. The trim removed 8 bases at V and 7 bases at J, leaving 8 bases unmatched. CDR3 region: CASATGTANSPLHF. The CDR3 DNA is TGTGCCAGCGCTACCGGGACAGCGAATTCACCCCTCCACTTT.

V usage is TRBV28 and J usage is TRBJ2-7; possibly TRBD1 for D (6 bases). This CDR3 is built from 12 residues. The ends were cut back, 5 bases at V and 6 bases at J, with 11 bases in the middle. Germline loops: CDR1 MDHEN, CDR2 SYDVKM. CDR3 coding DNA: TGTGCCAGCAGTGTAAACAGGGCCGAGCAGTACTTC. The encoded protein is CASSVNRAEQYF.

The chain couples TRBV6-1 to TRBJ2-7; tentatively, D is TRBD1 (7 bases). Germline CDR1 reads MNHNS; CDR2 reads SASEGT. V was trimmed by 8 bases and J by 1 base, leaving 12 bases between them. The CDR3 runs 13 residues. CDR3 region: CASAGGNSYEQYF. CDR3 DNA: TGTGCCAGCGCAGGGGGGAATTCCTACGAGCAGTACTTC.

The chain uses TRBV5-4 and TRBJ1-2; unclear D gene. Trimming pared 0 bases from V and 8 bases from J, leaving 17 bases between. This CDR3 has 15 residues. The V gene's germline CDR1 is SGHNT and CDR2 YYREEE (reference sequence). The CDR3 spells CASSLDGPTSSGYTF. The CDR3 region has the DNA TGTGCCAGCAGCTTGGATGGGCCGACGTCTTCGGGCTACACCTTC.

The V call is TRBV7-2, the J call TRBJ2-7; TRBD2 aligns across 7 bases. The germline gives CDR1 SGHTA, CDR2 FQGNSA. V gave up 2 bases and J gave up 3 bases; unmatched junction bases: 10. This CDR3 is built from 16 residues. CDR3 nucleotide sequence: TGTGCCAGCAGCTTAACGGACCTAGCGGCGATCTACGAGCAGTACTTC. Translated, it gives CASSLTDLAAIYEQYF.

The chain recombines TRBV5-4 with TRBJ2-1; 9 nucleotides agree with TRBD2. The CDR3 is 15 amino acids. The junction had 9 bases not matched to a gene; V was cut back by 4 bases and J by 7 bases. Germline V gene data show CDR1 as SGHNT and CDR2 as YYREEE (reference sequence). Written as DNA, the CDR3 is TGTGCCAGCAGCACCCGAGCGGGGGGCACGAATGAGCAGTTCTTC. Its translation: CASSTRAGGTNEQFF.

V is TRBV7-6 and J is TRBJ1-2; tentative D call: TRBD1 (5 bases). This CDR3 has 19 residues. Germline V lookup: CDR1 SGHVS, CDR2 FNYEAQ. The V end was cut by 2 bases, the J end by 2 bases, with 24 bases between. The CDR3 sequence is CASSLSVGAITPQNYGYTF. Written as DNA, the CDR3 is TGTGCCAGCAGCTTATCAGTAGGGGCCATCACCCCACAAAACTATGGCTACACCTTC.